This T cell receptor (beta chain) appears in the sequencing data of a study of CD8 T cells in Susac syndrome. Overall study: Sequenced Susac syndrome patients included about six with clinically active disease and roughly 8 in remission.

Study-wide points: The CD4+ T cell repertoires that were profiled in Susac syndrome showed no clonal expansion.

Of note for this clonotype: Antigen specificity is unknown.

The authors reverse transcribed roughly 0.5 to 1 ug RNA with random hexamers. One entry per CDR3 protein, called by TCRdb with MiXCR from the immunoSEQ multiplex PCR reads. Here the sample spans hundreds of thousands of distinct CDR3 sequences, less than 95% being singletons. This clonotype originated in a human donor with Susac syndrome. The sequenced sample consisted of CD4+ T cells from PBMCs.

The CDR3 region has the DNA TGCAGTGCTAGTAGCCGGACTCACTCATACGAGCAGTACTTC. Its protein is CSASSRTHSYEQYF. The chain has TRBV20-1 and TRBJ2-7; D perhaps matches TRBD2 (5 bases). Germline-derived CDR1 and CDR2 are DFQATT and SNEGSKA (reference sequence). There are 14 residues in the CDR3. V was trimmed by 3 bases and J by 4 bases, leaving 16 bases between them.